One T cell receptor (beta chain) is described in this entry. The source of the sample is a study of blood T cell repertoires in COVID-19. The table came from immunoSEQ multiplex PCR; TCRdb's copy has only in-frame clones and leaves some out. The table records 150,000 to 200,000 clones, approximately 79% of them present only once. The CDR3 is made up of 14 amino acids. Germline assignment: CDR1 MNHEY and CDR2 SVGAGI. V shed 6 bases and J shed 0 bases, with 11 bases lying between them. Specimen: peripheral blood. V usage is TRBV6-5 and J usage is TRBJ1-2; a weak D match, TRBD1 (6 bases). The sequence was collected from a woman of 80 years or more with acute or convalescent COVID-19. The CDR3 loop is CASSRDTTNYGYTF. CDR3 DNA: TGTGCCAGCAGCAGGGACACCACTAACTATGGCTACACCTTC.